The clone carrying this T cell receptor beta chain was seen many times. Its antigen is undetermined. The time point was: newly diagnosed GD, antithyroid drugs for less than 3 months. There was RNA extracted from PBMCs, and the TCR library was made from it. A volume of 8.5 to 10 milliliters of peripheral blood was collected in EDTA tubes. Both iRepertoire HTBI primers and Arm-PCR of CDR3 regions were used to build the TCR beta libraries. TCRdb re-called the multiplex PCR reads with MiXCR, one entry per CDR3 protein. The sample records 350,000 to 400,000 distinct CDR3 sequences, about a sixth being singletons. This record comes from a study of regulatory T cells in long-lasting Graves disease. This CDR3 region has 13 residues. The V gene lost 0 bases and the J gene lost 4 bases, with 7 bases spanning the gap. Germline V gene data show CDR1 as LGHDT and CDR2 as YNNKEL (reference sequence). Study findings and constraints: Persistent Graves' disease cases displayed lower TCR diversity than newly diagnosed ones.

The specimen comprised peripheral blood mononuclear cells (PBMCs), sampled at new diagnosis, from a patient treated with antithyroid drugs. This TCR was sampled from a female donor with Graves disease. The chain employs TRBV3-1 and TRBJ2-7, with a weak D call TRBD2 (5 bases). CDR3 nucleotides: TGTGCCAGCAGCCAAGATTTAGCGTACGAGCAGTACTTC. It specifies CASSQDLAYEQYF.